The 27 T cell receptor beta chains given below trace back to one sample, sequenced in a study of STAT5B mutations in CD4+ large granular lymphocyte leukemia. Generated by immunoSEQ multiplex PCR, the TCRdb table keeps only in-frame clones and is missing some. Of approximately 20,000 clones listed, 65% to 85% are singletons. The sample comprised CD4+ T cells from blood buffy coats. These receptors were collected from a human donor in good health.

The V call is TRBV25-1, the J call TRBJ1-2, with D perhaps matching TRBD1 (5 bases). The germline CDR1 and CDR2 sequences are MGHDK and SYGVNS. The CDR3 contains 16 residues. Trimming took 6 bases from V and 2 from J, leaving 19 bases between them. The CDR3 nucleotides are TGTGCCAGCAGCAATTCAAATACGGGACGAAACTATGGCTACACCTTC. Translated: CASSNSNTGRNYGYTF.

This sequence joins TRBV12-1 and TRBJ1-2; the D call in the table, TRBD1, was not verified against the DNA. TRBV12-1 has pseudogene status. The CDR3 loop spans 18 amino acids. This CDR3 reads CASSFRFARGRVNYGYTF. The CDR3 nucleotides read TGTGCCAGCAGCTTTCGGTTCGCAAGGGGCAGGGTAAACTATGGCTACACCTTC.

V and J are TRBV10-1 and TRBJ2-3; D may be TRBD1 (5 bases). The V gene's germline CDR1 is WNHNN and CDR2 SYGVQD (reference sequence). There are 14 residues in the CDR3. The V end lost 3 bases, the J end lost 3 bases, and 10 bases lay between the germline ends. The CDR3 bases are TGCGCCAGCAGTGATGGGGCCCGTACAGATACGCAGTATTTT. Translation gives CASSDGARTDTQYF.

This clone was seen a single time. The chain couples TRBV5-6 to TRBJ1-1; D is uncertain. V was trimmed by 4 bases and J by 4 bases, leaving 8 bases between them. Per the germline V gene, CDR1 is SGHDT and CDR2 is YYEEEE. The CDR3 runs to 12 residues. The DNA for the CDR3 is TGTGCCAGCAGCCTCAGGTCCACTGAAGCTTTCTTT. Protein sequence: CASSLRSTEAFF.

This clone was detected only a few times. V usage is TRBV7-2 and J usage is TRBJ1-5; D might be TRBD1 (5 bases). The CDR3 length is 15 residues. Germline loops: CDR1 SGHTA, CDR2 FQGNSA. The V end was cut by 7 bases, the J end by 2 bases, with 15 bases between. The CDR3 DNA follows: TGTGCCAGCACCCCGGGGGGGTCGGGCAATCAGCCCCAGCATTTT. The encoded protein is CASTPGGSGNQPQHF. The complete variable domain, with remaining parts taken from reference TRBV7-2 and TRBJ1-5, reads GAGVSQSPSNKVTEKGKDVELRCDPISGHTALYWYRQSLGQGLEFLIYFQGNSAPDKSGLPSDRFSAERTGGSVSTLTIQRTQQEDSAVYLCASTPGGSGNQPQHFGDGTRLSIL.

The chain is built from TRBV29-1 and TRBJ2-2; D possibly uses TRBD1 or TRBD2 (7 bases each). Germline CDR1 SQVTM, CDR2 ANQGSEA. The CDR3 contains 14 residues. The V gene lost 7 bases and the J gene lost 4 bases, with 16 bases spanning the gap. CDR3 region: CSAGGGEVTGELFF. The CDR3 coding sequence is TGCAGCGCAGGGGGGGGAGAGGTCACCGGGGAGCTGTTTTTT.

This clone was counted between two and nine times. The CDR3 DNA reads as TGTGCCAGCGCTAGCGGGGGTGGATACGAGCAGTACTTC. Protein product: CASASGGGYEQYF. This chain uses TRBV18 with TRBJ2-7; 10 bases map to TRBD2. V gave up 8 bases and J gave up 4 bases; unmatched junction bases: 5. The germline V gene encodes CDR1 KGHSH and CDR2 LQKENI. The CDR3 is made up of 13 amino acids.

The chain employs TRBV6-5 and TRBJ2-7; D is unclear. CDR3 length equals 15 residues. The germline V gene has CDR1 MNHEY and CDR2 SVGAGI. V dropped 5 bases and J dropped 3 bases, with 17 bases sitting between them. The CDR3: CASSPSIYTDYEQYF. The CDR3 DNA is TGTGCCAGCAGTCCTTCCATCTACACCGACTACGAGCAGTACTTC.

The chain combines TRBV4-1 with TRBJ2-7, with D perhaps TRBD1 (6 bases). V shed 1 base and J shed 5 bases, with 12 bases lying between them. The length of the CDR3 is 14 residues. Germline CDR1 reads MGHRA; CDR2 reads YSYEKL. The CDR3 region is CASSQAFRGHEQYF. The CDR3, as DNA: TGCGCCAGCAGCCAAGCATTCAGGGGCCACGAGCAGTACTTC.

This chain joins TRBV10-2 and TRBJ2-1; D might be TRBD2 (6 bases). CDR1 and CDR2 (germline): WSHSY, SAAADI. With 4 bases removed from V and 6 bases from J, the gap between germline ends came to 19 bases. The CDR3 contains 16 residues. The CDR3 protein is CASSGEAGGAFNEQFF. The CDR3 DNA reads TGCGCCAGCAGTGGGGAGGCTGGCGGGGCTTTCAATGAGCAGTTCTTC.

This clone was observed a few times. The chain recombines TRBV18 with TRBJ1-5; D ambiguous. The germline V gene has CDR1 KGHSH and CDR2 LQKENI. Trimming cost V 0 bases and J 2 bases, with 5 bases left between them. The CDR3 runs to 14 residues. Here the CDR3 DNA reads TGTGCCAGCTCACCACCCTTGGGCAATCAGCCCCAGCATTTT. Its translation: CASSPPLGNQPQHF.

The chain couples TRBV6-1 to TRBJ2-7, with D possibly matching TRBD1 (7 bases). The CDR3 has 14 residues. CDR1 is MNHNS and CDR2 is SASEGT in the germline V gene. The germline V and J ends were trimmed by 4 bases and 3 bases, with 13 bases remaining between them. Here the CDR3 reads CASSAPGGIYEQYF. DNA for the CDR3: TGTGCCAGCAGTGCTCCAGGGGGGATCTACGAGCAGTACTTC.

This chain uses TRBV9 with TRBJ1-1, with 7 bases fitting TRBD1. There are 16 residues in the CDR3. Germline V gives CDR1 SGDLS, CDR2 YYNGEE. J was trimmed by 3 bases and V by 0 bases; bases with no gene match: 8. The CDR3 reads CASSVVGGLADTEAFF. In DNA, the CDR3 is TGTGCCAGCAGCGTAGTAGGGGGCTTGGCGGACACTGAAGCTTTCTTT.

The chain uses TRBV7-9 and TRBJ1-2; D gene unclear. Germline loops: CDR1 SEHNR, CDR2 FQNEAQ (reference sequence). Trimming pared 1 base from V and 4 bases from J, leaving 16 bases between. The CDR3 loop spans 16 amino acids. The DNA for the CDR3 is TGTGCCAGCAGCTTAGAAGGAGCACTCAGAGCCTATGGCTACACCTTC. It specifies CASSLEGALRAYGYTF.

The chain has TRBV30 and TRBJ2-3; D unclear. This CDR3 has 11 amino acids. CDR1 is GTSNPN, CDR2 SVGIG, per germline (reference sequence). The CDR3 DNA reads TGTAGTGCTGCGAGCACAGATACGCAGTATTTT. Amino acid sequence: CSAASTDTQYF.

This chain links TRBV6-5 with TRBJ2-1, with TRBD2 matching 9 bases. The CDR3 length is 15 residues. V dropped 7 bases and J dropped 7; count of bases not matched to a gene: 11. CDR1 and CDR2 (germline): MNHEY, SVGAGI. CDR3 loop: CASTRSGSLGNEQFF. The DNA of the CDR3 is TGTGCCAGCACCCGTAGCGGGAGTCTGGGGAATGAGCAGTTCTTC.

The chain recombines TRBV9 with TRBJ1-5; TRBD1 might be the D (6 bases). Germline values: CDR1 SGDLS, CDR2 YYNGEE. The CDR3 extends over 13 amino acids. Trimming cost V 0 bases and J 6 bases, with 7 bases left between them. This CDR3 is CASSVEGGQPQHF. The CDR3 coding sequence is TGTGCCAGCAGCGTAGAGGGGGGTCAGCCCCAGCATTTT.

This sequence joins TRBV7-9 and TRBJ1-1; D ambiguous. Germline CDR1 and CDR2: SEHNR and FQNEAQ (reference sequence). V lost 0 bases, J lost 0 bases, and 11 bases lay in between. The CDR3 runs 16 residues. CDR3 sequence (DNA): TGTGCCAGCAGCTTAGCTCTAGCACGACTGAACACTGAAGCTTTCTTT. This translates into CASSLALARLNTEAFF. The full variable domain, rest sourced from reference TRBV7-9 and TRBJ1-1, is DTGVSQNPRHKITKRGQNVTFRCDPISEHNRLYWYRQTLGQGPEFLTYFQNEAQLEKSRLLSDRFSAERPKGSFSTLEIQRTEQGDSAMYLCASSLALARLNTEAFFGQGTRLTVV.

The V and J genes are TRBV25-1 and TRBJ2-1, with D possibly being TRBD2 (6 bases). The CDR3 runs to 17 residues. With 4 bases removed from V and 6 bases from J, the gap between germline ends came to 22 bases. The germline V gene has CDR1 MGHDK and CDR2 SYGVNS. CDR3 residues: CASSATPGSGRSNEQFF. CDR3 coding DNA: TGTGCCAGCAGTGCAACCCCAGGTAGCGGAAGGAGCAATGAGCAGTTCTTC.

This chain connects TRBV10-3 to TRBJ2-5; D not certain. Germline V gene sequence: CDR1 ENHRY, CDR2 SYGVKD. V gave up 3 bases and J gave up 1 base, with 9 bases separating them. CDR3 length equals 14 residues. The CDR3 protein is CAISDGRRQETQYF. The CDR3 DNA reads TGTGCCATCAGTGATGGACGACGCCAAGAGACCCAGTACTTC.

The V and J genes are TRBV18 and TRBJ2-2; 7 positions agree with TRBD1. With 4 bases clipped from V and 4 bases from J, the junction kept 6 bases outside the gene matches. The CDR3 consists of 15 residues. The germline CDR1 and CDR2 sequences are KGHSH and LQKENI. This CDR3 reads CASSLSTGSTGELFF. The CDR3 region has the DNA TGTGCCAGCTCACTTTCGACAGGGTCCACCGGGGAGCTGTTTTTT.

V is TRBV18 and J is TRBJ2-7; D not resolved. Germline loops: CDR1 KGHSH, CDR2 LQKENI. The CDR3 is 16 amino acids. V was cut by 6 bases and J by 1 base, with 19 bases left in between. CDR3 bases: TGTGCCAGCTCCCCTGGGTTGGCTATTGGGTCCTACGAGCAGTACTTC. Translating gives CASSPGLAIGSYEQYF.

CDR3 amino acids: CASSVNRGYEQYF. CDR3 bases: TGTGCCAGCAGCGTTAACAGGGGCTACGAGCAGTACTTC. The chain has TRBV5-4 and TRBJ2-7; 7 positions agree with TRBD1. The ends lost 4 bases at V and 3 bases at J; junction bases unmatched: 4. In germline, CDR1 is SGHNT, CDR2 YYREEE (reference sequence). CDR3 size: 13 residues. Drawing the rest from reference TRBV5-4 and TRBJ2-7, the complete variable domain is ETGVTQSPTHLIKTRGQQVTLRCSSQSGHNTVSWYQQALGQGPQFIFQYYREEENGRGNFPPRFSGLQFPNYSSELNVNALELDDSALYLCASSVNRGYEQYFGPGTRLTVT.

The V and J genes are TRBV4-2 and TRBJ2-2; possibly TRBD2 for D (6 bases). The CDR3 sequence is 14 residues long. V was shortened by 4 bases and J by 5 bases, with 11 bases between the two germline ends. CDR1 and CDR2 (germline): LGHNA, YNFKEQ. CDR3 in DNA: TGTGCCAGCAGCCCGGGACTTATAACCGGGGAGCTGTTTTTT. It yields the protein CASSPGLITGELFF.

The chain links TRBV2 to TRBJ2-5; 10 bases line up with TRBD2. Trimming removed 6 bases from V and 2 bases from J; junction bases left unmatched: 9. Germline CDR1 SNHLY, CDR2 FYNNEI. The CDR3 spans 16 residues. CDR3 protein: CASRVTPLAGQETQYF. In DNA form, the CDR3 reads TGTGCCAGCAGAGTCACCCCACTAGCGGGGCAAGAGACCCAGTACTTC.

This CDR3 is CASSTQDGRNYGYTF. The DNA for the CDR3 is TGTGCCAGTAGTACACAAGACGGACGGAACTATGGCTACACCTTC. V is TRBV19 and J is TRBJ1-2; D remains unclear. V dropped 4 bases and J dropped 2 bases, with 14 bases sitting between them. The CDR3 spans 15 residues. Germline CDR1 LNHDA, CDR2 SQIVND (reference sequence).

The chain links TRBV15 to TRBJ1-4, with D perhaps TRBD1 (6 bases). The CDR3 runs 19 residues. Deletions cut 2 bases from V and 2 bases from J, with 21 bases between. CDR1 is LNHNV, CDR2 YYDKDF, per germline (reference sequence). The CDR3 loop reads CATSRRGAGRFGTNEKLFF. CDR3 coding DNA: TGTGCCACCAGCAGAAGGGGGGCAGGGCGGTTTGGGACTAATGAAAAACTGTTTTTT.